The 20 T cell receptor beta chains in this list originate from one sample, sequenced in a study of blood T cells in healthy people across ages (dated by TCRdb to between 2015 and 2017). Library construction relied on 5' RACE. These reads were obtained on an Illumina HiSeq 2500. A second PCR of about 7 to 12 cycles was performed with a sample-barcoded 5' primer and a J-beta primer mix. Using fastp trimming at Q25 and MiXCR clonotype assembly, TCRdb reanalyzed the public sequencing data and kept in-frame beta chains. Each CDR3 protein gets just one entry, which takes the most common genes and DNA from the rows behind it. This sample holds nearly 1 million distinct CDR3 sequences; roughly half were observed only once. The top ten constitute 20% to 25% of the sample. The sequencing sample was made of blood. These receptors were collected from a woman between 55 and 75 years old in good health.

V usage is TRBV11-2 and J usage is TRBJ2-1, with 7 bases fitting TRBD2. Germline CDR1 SGHAT, CDR2 FQNNGV. V trimming: 0 bases; J trimming: 9 bases; junction bases outside the gene matches: 8. The CDR3 length is 15 residues. CDR3 amino acids: CASSLDPMREFEQFF. The CDR3, as DNA: TGTGCCAGCAGCTTAGACCCGATGCGGGAGTTTGAGCAGTTCTTC.

This rearrangement joins TRBV4-1 to TRBJ2-7; D may be TRBD2 (6 bases). The ends were cut back, 7 bases at V and 4 bases at J, with 20 bases in the middle. The CDR3 length is 15 residues. The germline V gene has CDR1 MGHRA and CDR2 YSYEKL. CDR3 sequence reads: CASTIGTGVGYEQYF. DNA for the CDR3: TGCGCCAGCACAATAGGAACGGGAGTGGGGTACGAGCAGTACTTC.

This sequence joins TRBV12-3 or TRBV12-4 and TRBJ1-2; no clear D. Trimming took off 5 bases at V and 0 bases at J, with 4 bases between the two ends. The CDR3 is 12 amino acids. The CDR3 spells CASSASNYGYTF. CDR3 coding DNA: TGTGCCAGCAGTGCCTCTAACTATGGCTACACCTTC.

The chain uses TRBV4-1 and TRBJ1-5, with a weak D call TRBD1 (6 bases). CDR1 is MGHRA, CDR2 YSYEKL, per germline. V lost 2 bases, J lost 7 bases, and 15 bases lay in between. The CDR3 has 15 residues. The CDR3 region is CASSQTQGSRQPQHF. CDR3 nucleotide sequence: TGCGCCAGCAGCCAAACCCAGGGGAGCAGACAGCCCCAGCATTTT.

This rearrangement joins TRBV20-1 to TRBJ2-7, with 10 nucleotides matching TRBD1. The CDR3 loop spans 15 amino acids. V lost 1 base to trimming and J lost 1 base; unmatched junction nucleotides: 4. From germline, CDR1 is DFQATT and CDR2 SNEGSKA (reference sequence). The CDR3 spells CSARAGQGFSYEQYF. CDR3 DNA: TGCAGTGCTAGAGCGGGACAGGGGTTTTCCTACGAGCAGTACTTC.

This sequence joins TRBV4-3 and TRBJ2-1; 14 positions match TRBD2. J was trimmed by 13 bases and V by 4 bases; bases with no gene match: 21. Germline-derived CDR1 and CDR2 are LGHNA and YSLEER. The CDR3 has 19 residues. CDR3 sequence (DNA): TGCGCCAGCAGCCCACTGGGGACGGGGACTAGCGGGAGACCTTTCATTCAGTTCTTC. Its translation is CASSPLGTGTSGRPFIQFF.

This chain links TRBV25-1 with TRBJ2-2; D is undetermined. CDR3 length: 14 residues. Trimming removed 4 bases from V and 6 bases from J, with 12 bases in between. In germline, CDR1 is MGHDK, CDR2 SYGVNS. The CDR3 bases are TGTGCCAGCAGTGGAGAGTTTGAGTCCGGGGAGCTGTTTTTT. As protein: CASSGEFESGELFF.

V usage is TRBV11-2 and J usage is TRBJ2-4, with D tentatively TRBD2 (5 bases). The DNA matches TRBJ2-7 better at its end, which makes the J call doubtful. CDR1 is SGHAT and CDR2 is FQNNGV in the germline V gene. The CDR3 contains 12 residues. This CDR3 reads CASSGLRVEQYF. CDR3 bases: TGTGCCAGCAGCGGACTCCGGGTCGAGCAGTACTTC.

This clonotype was detected ten times or more. This chain links TRBV12-3 or TRBV12-4 with TRBJ2-1; 7 bases align to TRBD2. TRBJ2-7 matches the DNA end more closely, so the J call is doubtful. The CDR3 has 14 residues. In DNA, the CDR3 is TGTGCCAGCAGTCCCGGGACTACTTACAATGAGCAGTACTTC. It yields the protein CASSPGTTYNEQYF.

The chain combines TRBV9 with TRBJ1-6; D unresolved. The V gene's germline CDR1 is SGDLS and CDR2 YYNGEE. The length of the CDR3 is 18 residues. V lost 0 bases and J 3 bases, leaving 16 bases between the germline ends. CDR3 sequence (DNA): TGTGCCAGCAGCGTAGCCGGGTCACCTAGCTTCTATAATTCACCCCTCCACTTT. It codes for CASSVAGSPSFYNSPLHF.

The J gene is TRBJ2-4, the V gene TRBV6-2 or TRBV6-3; the match to TRBD2 covers 14 bases. The germline gives CDR1 MNHEY, CDR2 SVGEGT. The ends lost 6 bases at V and 13 bases at J; junction bases unmatched: 11. The CDR3 is made up of 15 amino acids. CDR3 residues: CASRLWGLAGEEQYF. The CDR3 DNA reads as TGTGCCAGCAGATTATGGGGACTAGCGGGAGAAGAGCAGTACTTC.

The J gene is TRBJ2-3, the V gene TRBV4-3; 7 bases map to TRBD2. Trimming took 1 base from V and 3 from J; bases not matched to a gene: 7. CDR3 length equals 16 residues. Germline V lookup: CDR1 LGHNA, CDR2 YSLEER. This CDR3 reads CASSQGDGRRTDTQYF. CDR3 DNA sequence: TGCGCCAGCAGCCAAGGCGACGGGAGGAGGACAGATACGCAGTATTTT.

J is TRBJ1-1 and V is TRBV24-1; D is unresolved. Germline values: CDR1 KGHDR, CDR2 SFDVKD. V was clipped by 4 bases and J by 2 bases, with 7 bases between them. The CDR3 runs 13 residues. The CDR3 spells CATSEYSNTEAFF. DNA for the CDR3: TGTGCCACCAGTGAGTACAGCAACACTGAAGCTTTCTTT.

Many counts were recorded for this clonotype. The rearrangement joins TRBV7-2 to TRBJ1-2; weak D call: TRBD1 (5 bases). Germline CDR1 SGHTA, CDR2 FQGNSA. This CDR3 comprises 14 residues. The V gene lost 0 bases and the J gene lost 8 bases, with 13 bases spanning the gap. The CDR3 DNA sequence: TGTGCCAGCAGCTTAGCCGGTGCAGGGAGCGGCTACACCTTC. Its protein is CASSLAGAGSGYTF.

The chain employs TRBV13 and TRBJ2-3, with D perhaps given as TRBD1 or TRBD2 (5 bases each). The CDR3 has 16 amino acids. Trimming cost V 10 bases and J 2 bases, with 22 bases left between them. The V gene's germline CDR1 is PRHDT and CDR2 FYEKMQ (reference sequence). The CDR3 DNA reads TGTGCCACCATCCGCTTGGGGGAGAGTAACACAGATACGCAGTATTTT. Its protein is CATIRLGESNTDTQYF.

This clonotype was detected only a few times. The chain joins TRBV7-8 to TRBJ1-6; no clear D gene. This CDR3 is 15 amino acids long. Deletions cut 7 bases from V and 4 bases from J, with 14 bases between. Germline V gene data show CDR1 as SGHVS and CDR2 as FQNEAQ. CDR3 loop: CASTPSAGYNSPLHF. The CDR3 bases are TGTGCCAGCACCCCGTCGGCAGGATATAATTCACCCCTCCACTTT.

The chain combines TRBV28 with TRBJ2-7; 7 positions agree with TRBD2. J gave up 5 bases and V 4 bases, and 14 bases lay outside the gene matches. The CDR3 has 16 amino acids. Germline CDR1 and CDR2: MDHEN and SYDVKM. CDR3 bases: TGTGCCAGCAGTTCCCCAACCTCGGGAGGATTCCACGAGCAGTACTTC. This codes for CASSSPTSGGFHEQYF.

J is TRBJ2-2 and V is TRBV12-3 or TRBV12-4, with D unclear. CDR3 size: 17 residues. The V end lost 5 bases, the J end lost 1 base, and 17 bases lay between the germline ends. CDR3 in amino acids: CASSAIWGEKNTGELFF. For the CDR3, the DNA is TGTGCCAGCAGTGCCATCTGGGGTGAGAAGAACACCGGGGAGCTGTTTTTT.

This chain connects TRBV28 to TRBJ1-4; weak D call: TRBD1 (5 bases). CDR3 size: 16 residues. CDR1 and CDR2 (germline): MDHEN, SYDVKM. Trimming took 9 bases from V and 0 from J, leaving 17 bases between them. The CDR3 sequence is CASNDYGGATNEKLFF. CDR3 coding DNA: TGTGCCAGTAATGATTATGGGGGTGCAACTAATGAAAAACTGTTTTTT.

This clonotype was counted only a few times. The chain links TRBV5-1 to TRBJ2-7, with D maybe TRBD1 (5 bases). The CDR3 has 14 amino acids. V lost 5 bases, J lost 5 bases, and 17 bases lay in between. Germline lookup yields CDR1 SGHRS and CDR2 YFSETQ. This chain's CDR3 is CASRSQGSSDEQYF. In DNA form, the CDR3 reads TGCGCCAGCAGATCGCAGGGTAGCTCGGACGAGCAGTACTTC.